The rows below give T cell receptor beta chains drawn from one sample of a study of blood T cells in healthy people across ages. TCRdb recomputed calls from the 5' RACE reads with MiXCR, one row per CDR3 protein. The sample has 700,000 or so distinct CDR3 sequences; 22% are singletons. Sequencing was carried out using blood. The receptors were gathered from a man in his 70s in good health. Each CDR3 is given with its conserved first and last residue. A D gene is named only where the DNA matches it firmly. Size values are once, few and many counts, or a class for expanded clones, and some rows have none.

j_call,clone_size,d_call,v_call,cdr3_aa,cdr3_nt
TRBJ1-5,-,-,TRBV12-3/TRBV12-4,CASRWAGSGNQPQHF,TGTGCCAGCAGGTGGGCAGGGTCTGGCAATCAGCCCCAGCATTTT
TRBJ2-1,-,TRBD2,TRBV15,CATSRVPGARTSGRSNEQFF,TGTGCCACCAGCAGAGTTCCCGGGGCGAGGACTAGCGGGAGATCCAATGAGCAGTTCTTC
TRBJ1-1,few,-,TRBV19,CASSTGRNTEAFF,TGTGCCAGTAGTACGGGACGGAACACTGAAGCTTTCTTT
TRBJ2-5,many,TRBD2,TRBV20-1,CSAWGLQETQYF,TGCAGTGCTTGGGGACTACAAGAGACCCAGTACTTC
TRBJ2-5,few,-,TRBV27,CASSFLGARETQYF,TGTGCCAGCAGTTTTTTGGGGGCGCGTGAGACCCAGTACTTC
TRBJ1-2,few,-,TRBV7-2,CASSLSRDGYGYTF,TGTGCCAGCAGCTTATCCAGGGATGGATATGGCTACACCTTC
TRBJ2-5,few,TRBD2,TRBV20-1,CSVFRRSGRSVETQYF,TGCAGTGTTTTCCGTCGGAGCGGGAGGTCCGTGGAGACCCAGTACTTC
TRBJ2-3,few,-,TRBV12-3/TRBV12-4,CASSPLGNTDTQYF,TGTGCCAGCAGCCCCCTGGGGAACACAGATACGCAGTATTTT
TRBJ2-5,few,-,TRBV28,CASTGAETQYF,TGTGCCAGCACAGGGGCCGAGACCCAGTACTTC
TRBJ1-4,few,TRBD1,TRBV12-3/TRBV12-4,CASSPRQGNNEKLFF,TGTGCCAGCAGTCCCCGACAGGGGAATAATGAAAAACTGTTTTTT
TRBJ1-3,-,TRBD1,TRBV7-2,CASSLARGTGNTIYF,TGCGCCAGCAGCTTAGCCAGGGGGACTGGAAACACCATATATTTT
TRBJ2-7,-,-,TRBV6-1,CASSGSSSYEQYF,TGTGCCAGCAGTGGGAGTTCCTCCTACGAGCAGTACTTC
TRBJ2-3,few,-,TRBV9,CASTGRSTDTQYF,TGTGCCAGCACCGGGCGAAGCACAGATACGCAGTATTTT
TRBJ1-2,-,-,TRBV20-1,CSAEGGANYGYTF,TGCAGTGCAGAGGGAGGAGCTAACTATGGCTACACCTTC
TRBJ1-4,-,-,TRBV6-5,CACRGGGGEKLFF,TGTGCCTGCCGGGGGGGCGGAGGTGAAAAACTGTTTTTT
TRBJ1-2,few,TRBD1,TRBV12-3/TRBV12-4,CASSLLGRTGLNSYGYTF,TGTGCCAGCAGTTTATTAGGCCGGACAGGATTGAATTCCTATGGCTACACCTTC
TRBJ2-5,-,-,TRBV6-2/TRBV6-3,CASSKAEEVQETQYF,TGTGCCAGCAGTAAGGCGGAGGAAGTGCAAGAGACCCAGTACTTC
TRBJ2-3,few,TRBD2,TRBV29-1,CSVERAGGGDTQYF,TGCAGCGTTGAAAGGGCGGGAGGAGGAGATACGCAGTATTTT